The sequence of this TCR beta chain was determined in a study of neurological immune-mediated disorders (dated by TCRdb to the late 2010s). Regarding the research as a whole: Among the roughly 35 multiple sclerosis patients, approximately 30 had relapsing-remitting MS and 3 had secondary progressive MS. Longitudinal samples, technical triplicates and paired sorted CD4+ and CD8+ T-cell subsets, alongside PBMC samples, were included among the roughly 98 TCR-beta libraries. The study compared peripheral blood TCR-beta repertoires of HTLV-I-associated myelopathy (HAM/TSP) patients, multiple sclerosis patients and healthy controls using UMI-based sequencing. The cohort was made up of 68 subjects, consisting of 15 or so HAM/TSP patients, roughly 35 multiple sclerosis patients and about 20 healthy controls. What the work shows at the level of the full study, not this receptor alone: Repertoires from 18 of 34 MS patients were grouped by phylogenetic analysis into a cluster of related CDR3 sequences, suggesting a possible repertoire-level signature. TCR clonal expansion was highest in HAM/TSP patients and lowest in MS patients, with MS patients falling below even healthy controls. Across subjects, expanded clones never shared an identical CDR3 amino acid sequence, which suggests that the TCR-beta repertoires in every group were private. The MS cluster was not associated with any clinical or MRI features, and the authors stated that larger cohorts are needed.

This clonotype was detected ten times or more. This clone's antigen is unknown. The record has no base qualities; no much larger clone is one base away. For the unsorted PBMC libraries, 2 million PBMCs were stored in RNAlater at -80 degrees C until RNA extraction and were used to generate the libraries. The multiple sclerosis patients were enrolled in a US clinical protocol that used magnetic resonance imaging to evaluate disease progression. Peripheral blood underwent Ficoll-Hypaque density gradient centrifugation to isolate PBMCs, which were then cryopreserved in liquid nitrogen. To synthesize cDNA, template-switch 5'RACE was performed with a primer carrying a 10-nucleotide random unique molecular identifier so that each TCR transcript was tagged. Over 190 million TCR-beta sequences, covering 15-18 subjects, were produced in each sequencing run. The RNeasy kit was used to extract total RNA. TCR-beta VDJ regions were amplified with primers for the TCR constant region and the 5'RACE anchor, using the KAPA Real-time Library Amplification kit. Sample indexes and Illumina adaptors were added in a first PCR, after which library yield was increased in a second PCR. After Ampure bead purification, the TCR product of roughly 650 bp was size-selected on a 2% E-gel SizeSelection system. Library quality was checked on a Bioanalyzer, concentration was measured with Qubit, and libraries were quantified with the Kapa Library Quantification kit before pooling. Paired-end 2 x 150 bp sequencing of the libraries was performed on an Illumina HiSeq 2500. To increase sequence diversity, about 25-31% phiX was spiked into each library pool. Processing in the source paper ran as follows. Quality-filtered reads were processed with the UMI-based MiGEC pipeline, and over 75% of raw TCR sequences were removed by the MiGEC pipeline during error correction. IMGT germline references were used for aligning VDJ genes, and each clonotype was defined as a unique CDR3 amino acid sequence together with its V-J genes. Clonal expansion, Shannon diversity, and CDR3 relatedness (CalcPairwiseDistances, ClusterSamples) were evaluated with VDJtools, and phylogenetic trees were built with CLCbio workbench. A clone was classed as expanded if it had 8 or more unique UMIs, a cutoff based on coefficient-of-variation modelling across technical triplicates. TCRdb trimmed the raw reads at Q25, called clones with MiXCR and kept productive beta chains. Every entry covers one CDR3 protein and lists the most common genes and DNA from its rows. These V and J calls rely on TCRdb rather than the paper's analysis. Across this sample there are around 70,000 distinct CDR3 sequences, with 4% to 6% seen only once. Less than 3.5% of the sample is in the top ten clones.

The receptor was derived from a woman in her 30s with multiple sclerosis. The sequencing input was PBMCs.

This receptor has the CDR3 CAIRGGGYTF. The bases read TGTGCCATCAGGGGCGGTGGCTACACCTTC. Recombination linked TRBV10-3 to TRBJ1-2, with the D gene uncertain. CDR1 ENHRY and CDR2 SYGVKD were looked up in the germline V gene. The CDR3, from cysteine to phenylalanine, totals 10 residues. Just CDR3 DNA is preserved here, 30 bases in frame from base 1. V was cut back by 6 bases and J by 7 bases, leaving a gap of 6 bases between them.